This T cell receptor beta chain was sequenced for a study of molecular identifiers for immune sequencing clone quantification. Overall study: Naive CD8 cell RNA, from around 20,000 or 99,000 cells, was split five ways in replicates, with four sequenced.

About this clonotype itself: Compared with germline, one end of the junction differs, possibly owing to a read error.

Based on a CD8+CD4-CCR7+CD45RA+ profile, naive CD8 T cells were sorted. From germline, CDR1 is SGDLS and CDR2 YYNGEE. The CDR3 totals 14 residues. Preparation of the bulk TCR libraries relied on previously described methods and listed TCR primers. TCRdb reanalysed the PCR reads using MiXCR and keeps one entry per CDR3 protein. This repertoire shows just under 650,000 distinct CDR3 sequences, 20% found once; its top ten account for around 0.86%. The sample consisted of naive CD8+ T cells from blood, with Jurkat cell RNA spiked in. This sample's subset: FACS-sorted CD8+CD4-CCR7+CD45RA+ naive T cells. The receptor was isolated from a human donor in good health. Some libraries in this study had Jurkat cell RNA spiked in. This chain uses TRBV9 with TRBJ2-5; possibly TRBD1 for D (6 bases). For the CDR3, the DNA is TGTGCCAGCAGCGAGGGGGTTTTCCAAGGGACCCAGTACTTC. It yields the protein CASSEGVFQGTQYF.